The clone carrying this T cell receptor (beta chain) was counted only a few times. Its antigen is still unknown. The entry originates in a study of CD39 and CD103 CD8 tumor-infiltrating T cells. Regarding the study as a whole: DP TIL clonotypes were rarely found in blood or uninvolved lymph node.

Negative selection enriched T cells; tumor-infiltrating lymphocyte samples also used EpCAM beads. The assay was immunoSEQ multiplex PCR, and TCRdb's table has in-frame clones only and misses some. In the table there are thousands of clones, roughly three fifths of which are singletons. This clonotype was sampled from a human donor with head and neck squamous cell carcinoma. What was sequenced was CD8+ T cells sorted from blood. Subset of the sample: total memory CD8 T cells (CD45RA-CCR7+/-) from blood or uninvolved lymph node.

CDR3 sequence (DNA): TGTGCCAGCAGCGTATGGGACAGGGGTGGAAACACCATATATTTT. This translates into CASSVWDRGGNTIYF. V usage is TRBV9 and J usage is TRBJ1-3; 10 bases align to TRBD1. V trimming: 1 base; J trimming: 3 bases; junction bases outside the gene matches: 1. Per the germline V gene, CDR1 is SGDLS and CDR2 is YYNGEE. This CDR3 comprises 15 residues.